This record looks at one TCR beta chain sequence and its context. Trimming shortened V by 10 bases and J by 0 bases, and 9 bases separated the two germline ends. The CDR3 loop spans 12 amino acids. Germline assignment: CDR1 KGHSH and CDR2 LQKENI. These data are taken from a study of blood T cell repertoires in COVID-19. Methods used by the authors: Amplified reference gene primers provided the basis for estimating nucleated cell counts. Assay: immunoSEQ multiplex PCR; the TCRdb copy retains only in-frame clones and omits some. That table furnishes V, J and clone size, whereas the DNA furnished D and trimming. The sample contains 250,000 to 400,000 clones, about 87% of which appear only once. Seattle participants joined during active infection and were tracked over time.

The chain is built from TRBV18 and TRBJ1-1; D not resolved. The clonotype comes from a woman aged 30 to 39 with COVID-19, enrolled during active disease. Material: peripheral blood. Here the CDR3 DNA reads TGTGCCACCAATTCTATGAACACTGAAGCTTTCTTT. This gives the protein CATNSMNTEAFF.